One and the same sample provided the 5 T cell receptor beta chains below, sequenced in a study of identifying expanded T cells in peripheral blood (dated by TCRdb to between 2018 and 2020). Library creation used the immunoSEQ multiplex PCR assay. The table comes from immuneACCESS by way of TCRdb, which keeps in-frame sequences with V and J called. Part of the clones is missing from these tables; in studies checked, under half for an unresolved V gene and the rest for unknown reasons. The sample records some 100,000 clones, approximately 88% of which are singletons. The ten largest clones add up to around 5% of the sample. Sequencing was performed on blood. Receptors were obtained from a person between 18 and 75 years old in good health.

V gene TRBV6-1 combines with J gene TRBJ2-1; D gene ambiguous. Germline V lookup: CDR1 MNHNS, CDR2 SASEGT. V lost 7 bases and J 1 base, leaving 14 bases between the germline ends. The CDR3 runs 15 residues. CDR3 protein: CASTPSFWSYNEQFF. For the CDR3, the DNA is TGTGCCAGCACACCCAGTTTTTGGTCCTACAATGAGCAGTTCTTC.

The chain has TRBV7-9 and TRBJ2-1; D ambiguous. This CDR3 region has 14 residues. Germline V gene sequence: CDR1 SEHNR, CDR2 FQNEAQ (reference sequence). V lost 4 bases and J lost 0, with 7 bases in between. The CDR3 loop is CASSSQSSYNEQFF. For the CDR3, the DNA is TGTGCCAGCAGCTCCCAGAGCTCCTACAATGAGCAGTTCTTC.

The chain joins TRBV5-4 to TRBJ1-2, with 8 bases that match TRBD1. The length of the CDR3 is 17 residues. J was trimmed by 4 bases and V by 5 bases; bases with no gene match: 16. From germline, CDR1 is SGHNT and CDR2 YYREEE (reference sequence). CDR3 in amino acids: CASRLAPRTGRGYGYTF. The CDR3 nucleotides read TGTGCCAGCAGACTTGCTCCCCGGACAGGGAGAGGCTATGGCTACACCTTC.

The CDR3 DNA sequence: TGTGCCAGCAGCCCCCGACAGGGGGCATGGACTGAAGCTTTCTTT. Amino acid sequence: CASSPRQGAWTEAFF. The chain carries TRBV5-4 and TRBJ1-1, with TRBD1 identical over 10 bases. Germline-derived CDR1 and CDR2 are SGHNT and YYREEE (reference sequence). The CDR3 loop spans 15 amino acids. V was clipped by 4 bases and J by 5 bases; unmatched bases: 8.

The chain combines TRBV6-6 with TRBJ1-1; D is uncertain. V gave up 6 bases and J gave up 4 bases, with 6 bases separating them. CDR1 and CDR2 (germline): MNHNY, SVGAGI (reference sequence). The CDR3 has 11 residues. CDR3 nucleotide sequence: TGTGCCAGCAGCCAGAGCACTGAAGCTTTCTTT. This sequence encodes CASSQSTEAFF.